The source of this TCR beta chain is a study of shared clonotypes between healthy human individuals. Study conclusions and caveats: Represented genetic and exposure-history diversity was restricted by having few donors.

As to this clone: As yet, its antigen is unknown.

V lost 5 bases and J lost 7, with 18 bases in between. Per germline, CDR1 SEHNR and CDR2 FQNEAQ (reference sequence). This CDR3 comprises 15 residues. Assay: immunoSEQ multiplex PCR; the TCRdb copy retains only in-frame clones and omits some. The data show roughly 1,800,000 clones, 85% to 95% seen once. Terminally differentiated effector memory CD45RA+ cells were excluded from the naive CD8 cells, which were CD45RO-negative and positively selected for CCR7. Healthy and HIV-negative, the adult donors had no recent acute infections or vaccinations. The V call is TRBV7-9, the J call TRBJ2-1, with D perhaps assigned TRBD1 or TRBD2 (5 bases each). Specimen: naive CD8+ T cells sorted from blood. This clonotype was obtained from a man aged 18 to 29 in good health. CDR3 amino acids: CASSPTGTVTNEQFF. The CDR3 DNA reads as TGTGCCAGCAGCCCGACGGGGACCGTGACGAATGAGCAGTTCTTC.